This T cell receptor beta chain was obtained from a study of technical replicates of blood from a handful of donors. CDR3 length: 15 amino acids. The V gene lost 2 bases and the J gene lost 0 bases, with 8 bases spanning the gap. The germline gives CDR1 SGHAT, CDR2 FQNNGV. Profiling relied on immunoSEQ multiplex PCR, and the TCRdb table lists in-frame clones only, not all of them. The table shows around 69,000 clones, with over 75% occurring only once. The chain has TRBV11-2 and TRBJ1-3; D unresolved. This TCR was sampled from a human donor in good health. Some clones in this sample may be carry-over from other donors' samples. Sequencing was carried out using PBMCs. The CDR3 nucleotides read TGTGCCAGCAGCTTAATTGGGAGCTCTGGAAACACCATATATTTT. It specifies CASSLIGSSGNTIYF.